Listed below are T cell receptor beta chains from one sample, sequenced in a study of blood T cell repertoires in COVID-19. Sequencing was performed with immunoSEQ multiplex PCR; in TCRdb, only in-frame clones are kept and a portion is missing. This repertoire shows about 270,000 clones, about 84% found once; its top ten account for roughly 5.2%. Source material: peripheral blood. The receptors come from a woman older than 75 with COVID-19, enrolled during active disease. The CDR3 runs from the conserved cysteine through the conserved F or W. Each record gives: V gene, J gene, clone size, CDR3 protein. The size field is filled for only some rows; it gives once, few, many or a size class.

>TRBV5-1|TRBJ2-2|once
CASSMTGQGKTTGELFF
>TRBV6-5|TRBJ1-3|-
CASSSGGLGNTIYF
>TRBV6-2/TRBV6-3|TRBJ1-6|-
CASSYGKRGTPLHF
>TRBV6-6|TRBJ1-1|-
CASSYRQGGTTEAFF
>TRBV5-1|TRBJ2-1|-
CASSHLAGGEQFF
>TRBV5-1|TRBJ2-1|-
CASSVGLAVTHNEQFF
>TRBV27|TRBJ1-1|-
CASSREMNTEAFF
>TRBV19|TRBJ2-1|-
CATSLGTGKSEQFF
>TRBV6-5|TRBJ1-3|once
CASSYDSGLTTHTIYF
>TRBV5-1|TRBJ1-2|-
CATGQGLGNYGYTF
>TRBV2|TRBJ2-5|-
CASSESGVETQYF
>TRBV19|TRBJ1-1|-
CASTTRVNTEAFF
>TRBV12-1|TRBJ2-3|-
CASSSRPRMGQGHTDTQYF
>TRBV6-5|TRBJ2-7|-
CASSYTGTVTYEQYF
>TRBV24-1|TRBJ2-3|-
CATSDLGAGTGVTDTQYF
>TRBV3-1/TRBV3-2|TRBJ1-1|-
CASSPKGQGGTEAFF
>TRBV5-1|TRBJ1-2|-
CASSLVSGTGSSGGYTF
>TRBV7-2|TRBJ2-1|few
CASSLRGAGEQFF
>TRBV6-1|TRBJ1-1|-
CASSERRNTEAFF
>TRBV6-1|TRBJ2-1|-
CASSDPSGPSYNEQFF
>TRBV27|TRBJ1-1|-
CASSFGVGQGLECVF
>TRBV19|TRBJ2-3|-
CASSIETGGPVDTQYF
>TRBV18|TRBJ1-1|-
CASSRQGDGTEAFF
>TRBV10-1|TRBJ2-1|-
CASSESTRGNNEQFF
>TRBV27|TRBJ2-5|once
CASSLVGIATRETQYF
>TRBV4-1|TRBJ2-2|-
CASSQKTGFGGELFF
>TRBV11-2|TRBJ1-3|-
CASSHDSREVHF
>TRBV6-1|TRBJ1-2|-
CASSVSNSGQTFRYTF
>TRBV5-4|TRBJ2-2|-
CASSSQGAGELFF
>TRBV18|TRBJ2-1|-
CASSPRTSGYYNEQFF
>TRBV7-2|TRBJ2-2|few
CASSLWDFLNTGELFF
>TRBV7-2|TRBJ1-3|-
CASSLQAAGSGNTIYF
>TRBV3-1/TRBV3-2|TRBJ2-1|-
CASSPQGGSSYNEQFF
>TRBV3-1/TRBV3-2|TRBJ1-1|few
CASSQESNLSNTEAFF
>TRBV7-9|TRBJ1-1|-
CASSPQLTGGTEAFF
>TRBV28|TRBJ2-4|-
CASSRRKQIQYF
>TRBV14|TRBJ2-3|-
CASSSFRPGADTQYF
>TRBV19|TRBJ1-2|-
CASRGMTGEFGYTF
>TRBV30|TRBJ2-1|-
CAWSASGGLNNEQFF
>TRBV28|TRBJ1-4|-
CASIEQGAGKLFF
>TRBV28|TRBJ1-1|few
CASSSLEGGTGGWKTEAFF
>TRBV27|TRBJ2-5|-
CASSLLNQETQYF
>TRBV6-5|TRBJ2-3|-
CASRTRGGPDTQYF
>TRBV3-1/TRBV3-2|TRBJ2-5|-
CASSPTSGGEETQYF
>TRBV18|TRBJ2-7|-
CASSPSGQGAYEQYF
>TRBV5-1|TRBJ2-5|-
CASSSGNPYSRDRGETQYF
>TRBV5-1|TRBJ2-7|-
CASTQRQGTYEQYF
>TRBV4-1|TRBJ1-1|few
CASSQEPGANTEAFF
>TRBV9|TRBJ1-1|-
CASSLTMNTEAFF
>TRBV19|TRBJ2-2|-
CASSMPRQGRVGKNTGELFF
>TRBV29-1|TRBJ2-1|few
CSVRGQGFNEQFF